The rows below give T cell receptor beta chains drawn from one sample of a study of blood T cell repertoires in COVID-19. Produced via immunoSEQ multiplex PCR; TCRdb's table is partial and in-frame only. The table lists around 700,000 clones, over 80% of them singletons. The specimen sequenced was peripheral blood. All receptors come from a woman between 18 and 29 years old with acute or convalescent COVID-19. CDR3s include the opening cysteine and the closing phenylalanine or tryptophan. D genes are given only for firm matches. Rows may omit the clone size; those that give it use once, few, many or a size class.

TRBJ1-5,.,TRBV12-5,TRBD1,TGTGCTAGTGGTTTGGTGGGGGGACAGAAGTATCAGCCCCAGCATTTT,CASGLVGGQKYQPQHF
TRBJ1-3,.,TRBV30,.,TGTGCCTGGAGTTTCAGGGTTCGGGGAAACACCATATATTTT,CAWSFRVRGNTIYF
TRBJ1-1,.,TRBV6-5,.,TGTGCCAGCCTCAGGGGAACTGAAGCTTTCTTT,CASLRGTEAFF
TRBJ1-5,.,TRBV6-1,.,TGTGCCAGCAGTGATGGTCTCGGACAGACCAATCAGCCCCAGCATTTT,CASSDGLGQTNQPQHF
TRBJ2-7,.,TRBV30,.,TGTGCCTGGTCAACCTACGAGCAGTACTTC,CAWSTYEQYF
TRBJ1-1,.,TRBV14,TRBD1,TGTGCCAGCAGCCAAGGACAGGGGAGGACTGAAGCTTTCTTT,CASSQGQGRTEAFF
TRBJ1-5,.,TRBV21-1,.,TGTGCCAGCAGCAAAGAGACAGCAAGTCAAAGCAATCAGCCCCAGCATTTT,CASSKETASQSNQPQHF
TRBJ2-7,.,TRBV4-1,TRBD2,TGCGCCAGCAGCCATCAGGGACTAGCCGATGAGCAGTACTTC,CASSHQGLADEQYF
TRBJ1-2,.,TRBV12-3/TRBV12-4,.,TGTGCCAGCACTCACATGAGGTTTTATGGCTACACCTTC,CASTHMRFYGYTF
TRBJ1-3,once,TRBV5-1,.,TGCGCCAGCAGCTGGGGTCTCAGGGACACCATATATTTT,CASSWGLRDTIYF